This passage covers 26 T cell receptor beta chains from one sample sequenced in a study of blood T cell repertoires in COVID-19. This table comes from immunoSEQ multiplex PCR, and its TCRdb copy is limited to in-frame clones, with some not included. The sample lists over 400,000 clones, approximately 85% occurring once. Sequencing was carried out using peripheral blood. The receptors derive from a human donor in a cohort sampled during active COVID-19.

The chain joins TRBV19 to TRBJ1-4; the D is unclear. V lost 2 bases and J 8 bases, leaving 9 bases between the germline ends. This CDR3 contains 13 residues. Germline CDR1 and CDR2: LNHDA and SQIVND (reference sequence). CDR3 sequence (DNA): TGTGCCAGTAGTATATCTGGAGGGGAAAAACTGTTTTTT. This translates into CASSISGGEKLFF.

In its sample, this clone was seen a few times. The V call is TRBV9, the J call TRBJ2-1; 10 nucleotides match TRBD2. Germline lookup yields CDR1 SGDLS and CDR2 YYNGEE. The CDR3 loop spans 19 amino acids. Germline trimming cut 0 bases from V and 0 bases from J; bases unmatched to any gene: 9. The CDR3 sequence: CASSVGVAGGSHSYNEQFF. The CDR3, as DNA: TGTGCCAGCAGCGTAGGGGTAGCGGGAGGTTCCCACTCCTACAATGAGCAGTTCTTC. The whole variable domain, remainder taken from reference TRBV9 and TRBJ2-1, is DSGVTQTPKHLITATGQRVTLRCSPRSGDLSVYWYQQSLDQGLQFLIQYYNGEERAKGNILERFSAQQFPDLHSELNLSSLELGDSALYFCASSVGVAGGSHSYNEQFFGPGTRLTVL.

The chain employs TRBV3-1 (or the pseudogene TRBV3-2) and TRBJ2-3, with no clear D. With 1 base removed from V and 2 bases from J, the gap between germline ends came to 10 bases. The CDR3 covers 15 residues. Germline V gene data show CDR1 as LGHDT and CDR2 as YNNKEL (reference sequence). CDR3 residues: CASSQVRSFTDTQYF. The DNA for the CDR3 is TGTGCCAGCAGCCAAGTTCGGTCGTTCACAGATACGCAGTATTTT.

This sequence joins TRBV2 and TRBJ2-7; 12 positions agree with TRBD2. The CDR3 has 15 residues. The V and J ends lost 7 bases and 5 bases, in that order; junction bases with no gene match: 9. Germline V gene lookup returns CDR1 SNHLY and CDR2 FYNNEI. CDR3 nucleotide sequence: TGTGCCAGCATTCGGACTAGCGGGATCAAGAACGAGCAGTACTTC. It translates to CASIRTSGIKNEQYF. The full variable domain, its missing parts supplied by reference TRBV2 and TRBJ2-7, is EPEVTQTPSHQVTQMGQEVILRCVPISNHLYFYWYRQILGQKVEFLVSFYNNEISEKSEIFDDQFSVERPDGSNFTLKIRSTKLEDSAMYFCASIRTSGIKNEQYFGPGTRLTVT.

V gene TRBV5-6 combines with J gene TRBJ1-6; D ambiguous. The CDR3 contains 15 residues. Trimming shortened V by 4 bases and J by 3 bases, and 11 bases separated the two germline ends. CDR1 SGHDT and CDR2 YYEEEE come from the germline V gene. The CDR3 is CASSPVQNYNSPLHF. CDR3 nucleotides: TGTGCCAGCAGCCCCGTACAGAACTATAATTCACCCCTCCACTTT. The whole variable domain, filled in from reference TRBV5-6 and TRBJ1-6, reads DAGVTQSPTHLIKTRGQQVTLRCSPKSGHDTVSWYQQALGQGPQFIFQYYEEEERQRGNFPDRFSGHQFPNYSSELNVNALLLGDSALYLCASSPVQNYNSPLHFGNGTRLTVT.

The chain joins TRBV6-1 to TRBJ1-2; 7 nucleotides agree with TRBD1. This CDR3 is 13 amino acids long. J was trimmed by 7 bases and V by 1 base; bases with no gene match: 3. Germline CDR1 reads MNHNS; CDR2 reads SASEGT. CDR3 in amino acids: CASSEGRTGGYTF. CDR3 coding DNA: TGTGCCAGCAGTGAAGGGCGGACAGGTGGCTACACCTTC.

This clone occurred a few times. V gene TRBV10-3 combines with J gene TRBJ1-2, with 9 bases aligning to TRBD1. The CDR3 has 11 residues. V was pared by 8 bases and J by 10 bases, with 5 bases of the junction left unmatched. Germline CDR1 ENHRY, CDR2 SYGVKD. CDR3 region: CAIGWTGAYTF. The CDR3 DNA reads as TGTGCCATCGGCTGGACAGGGGCCTACACCTTC.

The table lists this clone with a count of one. The V and J genes are TRBV5-1 and TRBJ2-7; 9 bases map to TRBD1. This CDR3 has 14 amino acids. The junction had 7 bases not matched to a gene; V was cut back by 3 bases and J by 6 bases. The germline gives CDR1 SGHRS, CDR2 YFSETQ. The CDR3 bases are TGCGCCAGCAGCTGGACAGGGGAACAGGGCGAGCAGTACTTC. Translated, it gives CASSWTGEQGEQYF.

This clone was detected only once. The chain carries TRBV29-1 and TRBJ2-5, with TRBD2 matching 11 bases. CDR3 length: 14 amino acids. V was clipped by 4 bases and J by 2 bases; unmatched bases: 3. From germline, CDR1 is SQVTM and CDR2 ANQGSEA. CDR3 amino acids: CSVVVAGGQETQYF. The CDR3 DNA is TGCAGCGTTGTGGTAGCGGGAGGGCAAGAGACCCAGTACTTC.

The sample holds a few counts of this clone. V is TRBV28 and J is TRBJ1-5; 7 nucleotides match TRBD1. Germline V CDR1 and CDR2: MDHEN, SYDVKM. The CDR3 sequence is 15 residues long. V was pared by 6 bases and J by 1 base, with 6 bases of the junction left unmatched. In DNA form, the CDR3 reads TGTGCCAGCAGCCGTACAGGGGACAGCAATCAGCCCCAGCATTTT. Its protein product is CASSRTGDSNQPQHF.

The rearrangement links TRBV5-4 to TRBJ1-6; D may be TRBD1 (5 bases). The CDR3 sequence is 14 residues long. In germline, CDR1 is SGHNT, CDR2 YYREEE (reference sequence). V was pared by 4 bases and J by 7 bases, with 12 bases between. CDR3 loop: CASSAGLVNSPLHF. In DNA form, the CDR3 reads TGTGCCAGCAGCGCAGGGCTTGTAAATTCACCCCTCCACTTT.

This chain uses TRBV29-1 with TRBJ1-1; D is perhaps TRBD1 (5 bases). V was clipped by 4 bases and J by 3 bases, with 6 bases between them. The CDR3 extends over 11 amino acids. Germline lookup yields CDR1 SQVTM and CDR2 ANQGSEA. As DNA, the CDR3 is TGCAGCGTTGGGGGCTACACTGAAGCTTTCTTT. It encodes CSVGGYTEAFF.

In nucleotides, the CDR3 is TGCAGCGTCGCGACTGGGAACACTGAAGCTTTCTTT. Encoded protein: CSVATGNTEAFF. The V gene is TRBV29-1, the J gene TRBJ1-1; D not certain. Germline CDR1 reads SQVTM; CDR2 reads ANQGSEA. V shed 6 bases and J shed 1 base, with 9 bases lying between them. CDR3 length: 12 amino acids. Looking up the rest from reference TRBV29-1 and TRBJ1-1 gives the full variable domain: SAVISQKPSRDICQRGTSLTIQCQVDSQVTMMFWYRQQPGQSLTLIATANQGSEATYESGFVIDKFPISRPNLTFSTLTVSNMSPEDSSIYLCSVATGNTEAFFGQGTRLTVV.

The V and J genes are TRBV30 and TRBJ1-3; perhaps TRBD1 as D (5 bases). Deletions cut 3 bases from V and 1 base from J, with 16 bases between. Germline CDR1 and CDR2: GTSNPN and SVGIG (reference sequence). The CDR3 is 16 residues long. The CDR3 bases are TGTGCCTGGAGCCTAGGGGAGGCCAATTCTGGAAACACCATATATTTT. It codes for CAWSLGEANSGNTIYF. The whole variable domain, remainder taken from reference TRBV30 and TRBJ1-3, is SQTIHQWPATLVQPVGSPLSLECTVEGTSNPNLYWYRQAAGRGLQLLFYSVGIGQISSEVPQNLSASRPQDRQFILSSKKLLLSDSGFYLCAWSLGEANSGNTIYFGEGSWLTVV.

The V and J genes are TRBV30 and TRBJ1-1; TRBD1 matches 7 bases. Per germline, CDR1 GTSNPN and CDR2 SVGIG (reference sequence). J was trimmed by 4 bases and V by 0 bases; bases with no gene match: 2. The CDR3 sequence is 13 residues long. The CDR3 DNA follows: TGTGCCTGGAGTGTACGACAGGGCACTGAAGCTTTCTTT. It encodes CAWSVRQGTEAFF.

The V and J genes are TRBV3-1 (or the pseudogene TRBV3-2) and TRBJ1-2, with D hard to call. The CDR3 consists of 15 residues. Germline V gives CDR1 LGHDT, CDR2 YNNKEL (reference sequence). Trimming shortened V by 4 bases and J by 0 bases, and 12 bases separated the two germline ends. The CDR3 spells CASSPSGAPNYGYTF. Written as DNA, the CDR3 is TGTGCCAGCAGCCCCTCGGGAGCCCCTAACTATGGCTACACCTTC.

V usage is TRBV4-1 and J usage is TRBJ2-1, with D perhaps TRBD1 (6 bases). This CDR3 region has 16 residues. Trimming removed 6 bases from V and 0 bases from J, with 15 bases in between. Germline V lookup: CDR1 MGHRA, CDR2 YSYEKL. The CDR3: CASSSPRGNSYNEQFF. The DNA of the CDR3 is TGCGCCAGCAGTAGCCCCAGGGGAAACTCCTACAATGAGCAGTTCTTC.

The rearrangement links TRBV9 to TRBJ2-1; D is unresolved. The CDR3 runs to 15 residues. Looked up from germline, CDR1 is SGDLS and CDR2 is YYNGEE. V gave up 1 base and J gave up 2 bases, with 10 bases separating them. The CDR3 bases are TGTGCCAGCAGCGTAACGACTCCCCCCTACAATGAGCAGTTCTTC. Its translation: CASSVTTPPYNEQFF. Filled out from reference TRBV9 and TRBJ2-1, the complete variable domain reads DSGVTQTPKHLITATGQRVTLRCSPRSGDLSVYWYQQSLDQGLQFLIQYYNGEERAKGNILERFSAQQFPDLHSELNLSSLELGDSALYFCASSVTTPPYNEQFFGPGTRLTVL.

The CDR3 reads CASSREGEANTEAFF. DNA for the CDR3: TGTGCCAGCAGCAGAGAGGGGGAAGCGAACACTGAAGCTTTCTTT. The chain combines TRBV21-1 with TRBJ1-1; whether TRBD1, the table's D call, matches the DNA was not checked. TRBV21-1 constitutes a pseudogene. The CDR3 contains 15 residues.

V gene TRBV5-1 combines with J gene TRBJ1-2; tentative D call: TRBD1 (5 bases). The germline V and J ends were trimmed by 6 bases and 2 bases, with 14 bases remaining between them. The germline V gene has CDR1 SGHRS and CDR2 YFSETQ. The CDR3 is 14 amino acids. CDR3 protein: CASTRTPGNYGYTF. In DNA form, the CDR3 reads TGCGCCAGCACCCGGACGCCAGGGAACTATGGCTACACCTTC.

The V call is TRBV27, the J call TRBJ2-4; 7 nucleotides align to TRBD1. The CDR3 runs 15 residues. V lost 7 bases and J lost 0; bases outside the gene matches: 6. The germline gives CDR1 MNHEY, CDR2 SMNVEV (reference sequence). CDR3 region: CASTERGLAKNIQYF. The DNA for the CDR3 is TGTGCCAGCACCGAGAGGGGGCTAGCCAAAAACATTCAGTACTTC.

V usage is TRBV14 and J usage is TRBJ1-6, with 8 nucleotides matching TRBD1. The CDR3 is 14 residues long. V lost 5 bases, J lost 7 bases, and 4 bases stayed unmatched. The germline CDR1 and CDR2 sequences are SGHDN and FVKESK. The CDR3 reads CASSTGTGNSPLHF. The CDR3 DNA sequence: TGTGCCAGCAGCACCGGGACAGGAAATTCACCCCTCCACTTT.

The chain carries TRBV3-1 (or the pseudogene TRBV3-2) and TRBJ2-5; 8 bases fit TRBD2. The CDR3 is 14 amino acids. The V gene end was trimmed by 1 base and the J gene end by 3 bases; junction bases not matched to a gene: 1. CDR1 and CDR2 (germline): LGHDT, YNNKEL (reference sequence). This CDR3 is CASSQATSEETQYF. CDR3 bases: TGTGCCAGCAGCCAAGCGACTAGCGAAGAGACCCAGTACTTC.

J is TRBJ1-1 and V is TRBV6-2 or TRBV6-3, with a tentative D call TRBD1 (6 bases). From germline, CDR1 is MNHEY and CDR2 SVGEGT. CDR3 length equals 12 residues. Trimming pared 5 bases from V and 5 bases from J, leaving 9 bases between. This CDR3 is CASSLGQTEAFF. The CDR3 bases are TGTGCCAGCAGTCTCGGACAGACTGAAGCTTTCTTT.

This chain joins TRBV24-1 and TRBJ2-3; D remains unclear. CDR3 length equals 13 residues. Germline CDR1 is KGHDR and CDR2 is SFDVKD. Trimming left V 3 bases short and J 11 bases short, with 14 bases between. CDR3 loop: CATSDTPLIGQYF. In nucleotides, the CDR3 is TGTGCCACCAGTGATACCCCCCTGATCGGGCAGTATTTT.

The gene calls are TRBV9 and TRBJ1-4, with a possible D match to TRBD1 (6 bases). CDR3 length: 14 amino acids. V was pared by 4 bases and J by 8 bases, with 15 bases between. The germline CDR1 and CDR2 sequences are SGDLS and YYNGEE. The CDR3 nucleotides are TGTGCCAGCAGCCGTCGGGGGGCGACGGAAAAACTGTTTTTT. Translation gives CASSRRGATEKLFF.